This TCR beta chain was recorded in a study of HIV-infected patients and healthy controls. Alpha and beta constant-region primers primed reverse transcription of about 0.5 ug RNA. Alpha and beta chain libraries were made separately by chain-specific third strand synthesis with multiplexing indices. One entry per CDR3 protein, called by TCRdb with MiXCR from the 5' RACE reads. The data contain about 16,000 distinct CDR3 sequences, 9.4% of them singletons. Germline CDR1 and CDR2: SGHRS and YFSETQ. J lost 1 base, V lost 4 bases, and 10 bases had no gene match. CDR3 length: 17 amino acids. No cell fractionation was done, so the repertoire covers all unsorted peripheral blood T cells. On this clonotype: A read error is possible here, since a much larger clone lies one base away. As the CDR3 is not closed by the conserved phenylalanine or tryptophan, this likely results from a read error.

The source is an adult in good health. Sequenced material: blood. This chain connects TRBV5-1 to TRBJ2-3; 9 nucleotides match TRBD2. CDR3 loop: CASSLRGRGSGTDTQYL. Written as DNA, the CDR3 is TGCGCCAGCAGCCTGCGCGGGAGGGGCTCGGGCACAGATACGCAGTATTTG.